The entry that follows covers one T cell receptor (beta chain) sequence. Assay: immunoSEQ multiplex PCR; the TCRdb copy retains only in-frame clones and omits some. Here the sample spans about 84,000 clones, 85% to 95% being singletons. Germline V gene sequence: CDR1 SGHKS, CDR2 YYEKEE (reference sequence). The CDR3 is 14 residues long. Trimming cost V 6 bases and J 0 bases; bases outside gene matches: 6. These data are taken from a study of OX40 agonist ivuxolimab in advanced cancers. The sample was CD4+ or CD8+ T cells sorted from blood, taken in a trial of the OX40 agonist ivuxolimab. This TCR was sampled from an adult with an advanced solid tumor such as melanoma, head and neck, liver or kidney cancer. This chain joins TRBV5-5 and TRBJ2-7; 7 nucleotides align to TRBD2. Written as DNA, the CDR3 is TGTGCCAGCACCTTTAGCGGGTACTCCTACGAGCAGTACTTC. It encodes CASTFSGYSYEQYF.